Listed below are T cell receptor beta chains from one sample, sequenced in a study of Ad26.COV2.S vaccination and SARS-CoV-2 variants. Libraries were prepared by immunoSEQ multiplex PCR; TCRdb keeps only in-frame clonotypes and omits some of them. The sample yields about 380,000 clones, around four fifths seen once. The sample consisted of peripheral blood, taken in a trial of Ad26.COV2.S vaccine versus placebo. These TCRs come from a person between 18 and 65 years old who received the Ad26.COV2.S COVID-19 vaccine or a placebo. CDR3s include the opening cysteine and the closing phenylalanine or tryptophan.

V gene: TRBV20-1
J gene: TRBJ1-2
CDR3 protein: CSASNRGGYTF

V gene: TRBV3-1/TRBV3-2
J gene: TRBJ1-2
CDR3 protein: CASSPKRGYGYTF

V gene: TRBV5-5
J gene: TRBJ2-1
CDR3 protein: CASSLGAGGTYNEQFF

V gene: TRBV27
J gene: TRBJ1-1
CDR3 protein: CASSKTSQPLQAFF

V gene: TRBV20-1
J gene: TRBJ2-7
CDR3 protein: CSARPLEEQYF

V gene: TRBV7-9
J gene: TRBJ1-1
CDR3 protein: CASSPQVLTEAFF

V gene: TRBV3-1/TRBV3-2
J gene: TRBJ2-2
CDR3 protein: CASSLPGYWDTGELFF

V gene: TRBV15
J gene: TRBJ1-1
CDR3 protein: CATRNISTDAFF

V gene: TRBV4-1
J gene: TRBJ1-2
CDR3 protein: CASSPTGLGGYTF

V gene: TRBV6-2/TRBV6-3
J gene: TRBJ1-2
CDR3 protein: CASSLPPDRDPYNYGYTF

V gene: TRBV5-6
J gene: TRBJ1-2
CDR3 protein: CASSLYGSRYGYTF

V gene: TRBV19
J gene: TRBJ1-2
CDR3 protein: CASTHGTGGDSGYTF

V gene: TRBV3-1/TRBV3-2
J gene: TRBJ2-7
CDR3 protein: CASSQTSGSSYEQYF

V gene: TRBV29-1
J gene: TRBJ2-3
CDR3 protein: CSVGGGGSATDTQYF

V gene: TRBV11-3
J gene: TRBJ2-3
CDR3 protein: CASSRGIDTQYF

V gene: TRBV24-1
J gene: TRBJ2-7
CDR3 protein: CATSGVQGTGFGEQYF

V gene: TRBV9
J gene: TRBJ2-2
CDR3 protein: CASSRSVGEGTGELFF

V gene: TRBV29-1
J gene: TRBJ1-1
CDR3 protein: CSVDYGGPNTEAFF

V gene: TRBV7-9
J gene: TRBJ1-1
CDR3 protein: CASSLEAPAEAFF

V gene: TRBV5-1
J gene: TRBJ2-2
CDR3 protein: CASSWGYRTRITGELFF

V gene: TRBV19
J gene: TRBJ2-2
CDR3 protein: CASSMYRWTGELFF

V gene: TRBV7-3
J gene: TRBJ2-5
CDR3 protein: CASSPGTRGETQYF

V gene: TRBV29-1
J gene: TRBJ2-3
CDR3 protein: CSVVFYTDTQYF

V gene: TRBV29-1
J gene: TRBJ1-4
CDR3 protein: CSVRPGQHEKLFF

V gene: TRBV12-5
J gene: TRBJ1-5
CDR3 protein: CASGKDRASNQPQHF

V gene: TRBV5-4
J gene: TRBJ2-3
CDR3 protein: CASSLEGGGTQYF

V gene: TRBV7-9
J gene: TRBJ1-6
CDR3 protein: CASSRDRGNSPLHF

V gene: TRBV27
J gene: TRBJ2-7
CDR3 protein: CASSLGTDYEQYF

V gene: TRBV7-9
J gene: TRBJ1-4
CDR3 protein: CASSLRFGTEKLFF

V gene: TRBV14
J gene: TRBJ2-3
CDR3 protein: CASSQLAGTYTDTQYF

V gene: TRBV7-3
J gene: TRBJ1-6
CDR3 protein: CASSWAGGSPLHF

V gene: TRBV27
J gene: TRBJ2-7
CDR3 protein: CASSSPGQFYEQYF

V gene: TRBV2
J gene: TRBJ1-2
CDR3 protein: CASSELADTYGYTF

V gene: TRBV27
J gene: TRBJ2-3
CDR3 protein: CASSFAGWTDTQYF

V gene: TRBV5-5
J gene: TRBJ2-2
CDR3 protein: CASSWDRADTGELFF

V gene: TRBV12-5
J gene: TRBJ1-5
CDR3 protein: CASGLVPPRPQHF

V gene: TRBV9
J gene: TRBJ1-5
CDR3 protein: CASGLGTINQPQHF

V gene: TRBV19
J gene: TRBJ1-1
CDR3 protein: CASSLQGMNTEAFF

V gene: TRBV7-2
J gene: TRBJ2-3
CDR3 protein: CASTLAGGPDTQYF

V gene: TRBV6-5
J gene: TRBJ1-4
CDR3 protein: CASRRKDRSNEKLFF